One sample yielded the 22 T cell receptor beta chains listed below, sequenced in a study of blood T cell repertoires in COVID-19. Sequenced by immunoSEQ multiplex PCR; TCRdb stores in-frame clones only, minus some. The profile covers over 300,000 clones, with approximately 85% appearing a single time and around 7.8% taken by the ten largest. Sequencing was performed on peripheral blood. These receptor sequences come from a human donor in a cohort sampled during active COVID-19.

This chain connects TRBV11-2 to TRBJ1-1; no clear D. Germline CDR1 is SGHAT and CDR2 is FQNNGV. Trimming pared 1 base from V and 9 bases from J, leaving 15 bases between. There are 14 residues in the CDR3. The CDR3 loop reads CASSLGSSREKAFF. CDR3 DNA: TGTGCCAGCAGCTTAGGATCCAGTAGGGAGAAAGCTTTCTTT.

J is TRBJ1-2 and V is TRBV25-1; D is ambiguous. This CDR3 has 13 amino acids. Germline CDR1 is MGHDK and CDR2 is SYGVNS. Deletions cut 0 bases from V and 8 bases from J, with 10 bases between. CDR3 bases: TGTGCCAGCAGTGAATACACTACGGGGGGCTACACCTTC. Translated: CASSEYTTGGYTF.

This chain links TRBV11-2 with TRBJ2-7, with 7 nucleotides matching TRBD1. Unmatched junction bases numbered 6, after V lost 5 bases and J lost 5 bases. There are 13 residues in the CDR3. Germline-derived CDR1 and CDR2 are SGHAT and FQNNGV. The CDR3 here is CASSPVGGDEQYF. The CDR3 coding sequence is TGTGCCAGCAGCCCGGTAGGGGGCGACGAGCAGTACTTC.

The V and J genes are TRBV5-1 and TRBJ2-1, with unresolved D. Germline lookup yields CDR1 SGHRS and CDR2 YFSETQ. The V and J ends lost 8 bases and 2 bases respectively, with 8 bases between them. This CDR3 region has 12 residues. The CDR3 reads CASCLTYNEQFF. CDR3 sequence (DNA): TGCGCCAGTTGTCTTACCTACAATGAGCAGTTCTTC.

CDR3 in DNA: TGTGCCAGTAGTATAGAAGCCTGGACAGGCATGCATGGCTACACCTTC. Protein sequence: CASSIEAWTGMHGYTF. The chain has TRBV19 and TRBJ1-2; 7 bases map to TRBD1. Looked up from germline, CDR1 is LNHDA and CDR2 is SQIVND (reference sequence). The CDR3 consists of 16 residues. Germline trimming cut 0 bases from V and 6 bases from J; bases unmatched to any gene: 10.

The chain combines TRBV18 with TRBJ2-2, with D possibly being TRBD1 (6 bases). The CDR3 extends over 15 amino acids. The germline gives CDR1 KGHSH, CDR2 LQKENI. V lost 0 bases to trimming and J lost 5 bases, with 10 bases between them. The CDR3 protein is CASSPPQGKTGELFF. DNA of the CDR3: TGTGCCAGCTCACCACCACAGGGTAAAACCGGGGAGCTGTTTTTT.

This sequence joins TRBV24-1 and TRBJ1-1; the match to TRBD1 covers 10 bases. J was trimmed by 7 bases and V by 7 bases; bases with no gene match: 5. Germline CDR1 KGHDR, CDR2 SFDVKD. This CDR3 is built from 13 residues. The CDR3 spells CATSAGTGDEAFF. The DNA of the CDR3 is TGTGCCACCAGCGCCGGGACAGGGGATGAAGCTTTCTTT.

The CDR3 sequence is CASSDRDRGFYEQYF. CDR3 DNA: TGTGCCAGCAGCGACCGGGACAGGGGTTTTTACGAGCAGTACTTC. The chain joins TRBV13 to TRBJ2-7; 10 bases line up with TRBD1. V was clipped by 5 bases and J by 4 bases; unmatched bases: 8. Germline CDR1 and CDR2: PRHDT and FYEKMQ (reference sequence). There are 15 residues in the CDR3.

In its sample, this clone was seen a few times. The V gene is TRBV6-2 or TRBV6-3, the J gene TRBJ1-1; a possible D gene is TRBD1 (6 bases). In germline, CDR1 is MNHEY, CDR2 SVGEGT. V lost 6 bases to trimming and J lost 0 bases, with 11 bases between them. This CDR3 has 14 amino acids. As DNA, the CDR3 is TGTGCCAGCAGCCAACAGGGCTTGAACACTGAAGCTTTCTTT. This codes for CASSQQGLNTEAFF.

This chain connects TRBV19 to TRBJ1-4, with D unresolved. This CDR3 is 13 amino acids long. Germline V gene lookup returns CDR1 LNHDA and CDR2 SQIVND (reference sequence). Trimming took 6 bases from V and 4 from J, leaving 9 bases between them. CDR3 in DNA: TGTGCCAGTAGCTTACAGCTTAATGAAAAACTGTTTTTT. The encoded protein is CASSLQLNEKLFF.

CDR3 coding DNA: TGTGCCAGCAGCGGACGGAGGGACAGGGTCACCGGGGAGCTGTTTTTT. Its translation: CASSGRRDRVTGELFF. V gene TRBV13 combines with J gene TRBJ2-2, with 9 bases identical to TRBD1. This CDR3 is built from 16 residues. Trimming cost V 5 bases and J 4 bases; bases outside gene matches: 8. Germline CDR1 and CDR2: PRHDT and FYEKMQ (reference sequence).

The chain links TRBV7-3 to TRBJ1-1; D unresolved. The CDR3 extends over 14 amino acids. The V end lost 1 base, the J end lost 4 bases, and 10 bases lay between the germline ends. Germline values: CDR1 SGHTA, CDR2 FQGTGA. The CDR3 is CASSLRESGTEAFF. As DNA, the CDR3 is TGTGCCAGCAGCTTAAGGGAGAGTGGCACTGAAGCTTTCTTT.

In this sample, this clone turned up many times. The rearrangement uses TRBV5-1 and TRBJ2-7; 7 positions agree with TRBD2. CDR3 length: 14 amino acids. Trimming removed 5 bases from V and 0 bases from J; junction bases left unmatched: 5. Germline CDR1 and CDR2: SGHRS and YFSETQ. CDR3 loop: CASRPGGSSYEQYF. The DNA for the CDR3 is TGCGCCAGCAGGCCCGGGGGGAGCTCCTACGAGCAGTACTTC.

The chain is built from TRBV27 and TRBJ2-6; D remains ambiguous. CDR3 size: 15 residues. Germline V gives CDR1 MNHEY, CDR2 SMNVEV (reference sequence). The V and J ends lost 2 bases and 1 base respectively, with 6 bases between them. DNA of the CDR3: TGTGCCAGCAGTTTACGAGTTTCTGGGGCCAACGTCCTGACTTTC. Encoded protein: CASSLRVSGANVLTF.

The chain joins TRBV28 to TRBJ1-1; no clear D gene. In germline, CDR1 is MDHEN, CDR2 SYDVKM. CDR3 size: 14 residues. V shed 5 bases and J shed 5 bases, with 15 bases lying between them. CDR3 sequence: CASSTPGVWTEAFF. In nucleotides, the CDR3 is TGTGCCAGCAGTACCCCGGGAGTTTGGACTGAAGCTTTCTTT.

The rearrangement links TRBV6-1 to TRBJ2-5; 8 nucleotides agree with TRBD2. Germline CDR1 reads MNHNS; CDR2 reads SASEGT. CDR3 length: 15 amino acids. The V and J ends lost 1 base and 5 bases, in that order; junction bases with no gene match: 6. The CDR3 protein is CASSEVGAGAETQYF. The CDR3 coding sequence is TGTGCCAGCAGTGAAGTGGGAGCGGGGGCCGAGACCCAGTACTTC.

The rearrangement links TRBV6-5 to TRBJ1-1; D not resolved. From germline, CDR1 is MNHEY and CDR2 SVGAGI. The CDR3 has 12 residues. V lost 5 bases and J lost 0, with 4 bases in between. CDR3 in DNA: TGTGCCAGCAGTCTTTTGAACACTGAAGCTTTCTTT. This gives the protein CASSLLNTEAFF.

The genes are TRBV6-5 and TRBJ1-6, with unresolved D. This CDR3 region has 14 residues. Germline loops: CDR1 MNHEY, CDR2 SVGAGI. V was shortened by 6 bases and J by 7 bases, with 13 bases between the two germline ends. The CDR3 protein is CASRWQAGNSPLHF. The CDR3 nucleotides read TGTGCCAGCAGGTGGCAGGCTGGGAATTCACCCCTCCACTTT.

This chain joins TRBV7-9 and TRBJ1-2, with D maybe TRBD1 (6 bases). The V and J ends lost 2 bases and 2 bases respectively, with 6 bases between them. The CDR3 runs to 13 residues. The germline V gene encodes CDR1 SEHNR and CDR2 FQNEAQ (reference sequence). CDR3 sequence (DNA): TGTGCCAGCAGCTTACAGGGGAACTATGGCTACACCTTC. Translated, it gives CASSLQGNYGYTF.

This rearrangement joins TRBV6-5 to TRBJ2-7; D is uncertain. Deletions cut 7 bases from V and 0 bases from J, with 13 bases between. The CDR3 contains 14 residues. CDR1 and CDR2 from the germline V gene are MNHEY and SVGAGI. The CDR3 is CASILSLSSYEQYF. The CDR3 DNA sequence: TGTGCCAGCATTCTGAGTCTAAGCTCCTACGAGCAGTACTTC.

The V gene is TRBV5-1, the J gene TRBJ2-7, with D perhaps matching TRBD2 (5 bases). The CDR3 totals 15 residues. Trimming left V 2 bases short and J 1 base short, with 13 bases between. CDR1 is SGHRS, CDR2 YFSETQ, per germline. DNA for the CDR3: TGCGCCAGCAGCTTATTAAGTTCGGGGTCCTACGAGCAGTACTTC. This translates into CASSLLSSGSYEQYF.

The chain joins TRBV5-6 to TRBJ2-3, with unresolved D. Germline lookup yields CDR1 SGHDT and CDR2 YYEEEE. V lost 2 bases and J lost 7, with 17 bases in between. This CDR3 has 15 amino acids. CDR3 region: CASSLLQTMPYTQYF. In DNA form, the CDR3 reads TGTGCCAGCAGCTTACTCCAGACAATGCCTTATACGCAGTATTTT.